This T cell receptor (beta chain) is drawn from a study of T cell clonotyping in hematopoietic cell transplantation. Germline V lookup: CDR1 LNHDA, CDR2 SQIVND (reference sequence). The CDR3 is 16 residues long. Trimming cost V 3 bases and J 0 bases, with 12 bases left between them. Sequenced by immunoSEQ multiplex PCR; TCRdb stores in-frame clones only, minus some. The table includes some 30,000 clones, 92% detected once. The chain joins TRBV19 to TRBJ2-4; possibly TRBD2 for D (5 bases). This TCR was recovered from a female patient aged 50-59 years who had an allogeneic stem cell transplant from a related donor, so the T cells may come from the graft donor. Some clones in this sample may be carry-over from other donors' samples. The starting material was PBMCs, obtained 100 days after allogeneic stem cell transplant. CDR3 loop: CASSIWEPVAKNIQYF. The CDR3 region has the DNA TGTGCCAGTAGTATCTGGGAGCCAGTAGCCAAAAACATTCAGTACTTC.